This TCR beta chain emerged from a study of cytomegalovirus exposure and HLA in healthy donors. Across the study: Samples from HLA-typed donors yielded about 85 million unique TCRs in an early data release. Study-wide results and caveats: Confirmation in vitro established that a few CMV-associated chains were specific for CMV antigens. A missense DCLRE1C variant was associated with V- and J-gene trimming of TCR beta chains in a later analysis, and an independent cohort replicated the association. Accurate predictions that matched the HLA-A and HLA-B alleles of most subjects were reportedly made from TCR beta sequences.

Use of 60 Vbeta and 13 Jbeta primers characterized the PCR. Produced via immunoSEQ multiplex PCR; TCRdb's table is partial and in-frame only. The table lists 100,000 to 150,000 clones, 80% of them singletons. In regard to this clone: Antigen unknown.

The sequence came from a female donor in good health and CMV-seronegative. Sequenced input: PBMCs.

CDR3 residues: CASSFLGRQANYGYTF. The CDR3 nucleotides are TGTGCCAGCAGCTTTCTGGGCAGGCAGGCTAACTATGGCTACACCTTC. The rearrangement uses TRBV7-2 and TRBJ1-2; no clear D gene. The V end was cut by 3 bases, the J end by 0 bases, with 14 bases between. The CDR3 contains 16 residues. Germline-derived CDR1 and CDR2 are SGHTA and FQGNSA. Supplemented by reference TRBV7-2 and TRBJ1-2, the full variable domain reads GAGVSQSPSNKVTEKGKDVELRCDPISGHTALYWYRQSLGQGLEFLIYFQGNSAPDKSGLPSDRFSAERTGGSVSTLTIQRTQQEDSAVYLCASSFLGRQANYGYTFGSGTRLTVV.